These 22 T cell receptor beta chains came from one sample sequenced in a study of T cell responses to AZD1222 COVID-19 vaccine. Using immunoSEQ multiplex PCR, the repertoire was profiled, and TCRdb retains in-frame clones only, with some absent. The sample yields 150,000 to 200,000 clones, approximately 92% seen once. Sequenced here: peripheral blood, sampled 28 days after the second dose of the MenACWY control vaccine. The source of these receptors is an adult who received the MenACWY meningococcal vaccine as a control.

This chain connects TRBV5-1 to TRBJ1-2; no clear D gene. The CDR3 runs to 13 residues. V lost 3 bases to trimming and J lost 8 bases, with 14 bases between them. CDR1 is SGHRS and CDR2 is YFSETQ in the germline V gene. CDR3 sequence (DNA): TGCGCCAGCAGCTCACTAAATTCGGGCGGCTACACCTTC. It codes for CASSSLNSGGYTF. Based on the CDR3 plus reference TRBV5-1 and TRBJ1-2, the full variable domain is KAGVTQTPRYLIKTRGQQVTLSCSPISGHRSVSWYQQTPGQGLQFLFEYFSETQRNKGNFPGRFSGRQFSNSRSEMNVSTLELGDSALYLCASSSLNSGGYTFGSGTRLTVV.

The CDR3 DNA reads as TGCGCCAGCAGCTTACAGGACAGGGGGTACGAGCAGTACTTC. Translation gives CASSLQDRGYEQYF. The chain recombines TRBV5-1 with TRBJ2-7; 10 bases are shared with TRBD1. This CDR3 is built from 14 residues. Germline V lookup: CDR1 SGHRS, CDR2 YFSETQ. Losses at the gene ends were 2 bases for V and 4 bases for J; bases not matched to a gene: 3.

The chain links TRBV2 to TRBJ1-5, with 9 bases lining up with TRBD1. The CDR3 has 14 residues. V lost 5 bases and J lost 4; bases outside the gene matches: 3. In germline, CDR1 is SNHLY, CDR2 FYNNEI. CDR3 coding DNA: TGTGCCAGCAGTATGACAGGGGGGAATCAGCCCCAGCATTTT. Its translation: CASSMTGGNQPQHF.

The gene calls are TRBV7-9 and TRBJ2-3, with D possibly being TRBD2 (5 bases). Per the germline V gene, CDR1 is SEHNR and CDR2 is FQNEAQ (reference sequence). This CDR3 comprises 12 residues. V was shortened by 6 bases and J by 6 bases, with 10 bases between the two germline ends. The CDR3 coding sequence is TGTGCCAGCAGGCACCCGGGGGATACGCAGTATTTT. It is translated as CASRHPGDTQYF.

This chain connects TRBV18 to TRBJ2-1; no definite D call. This CDR3 has 14 residues. From germline, CDR1 is KGHSH and CDR2 LQKENI. Between the trimmed V and J ends, which lost 4 bases and 3 bases, there was a span of 10 bases. For the CDR3, the DNA is TGTGCCAGCTCACGGGCTAGACACTACAATGAGCAGTTCTTC. As protein: CASSRARHYNEQFF. The full variable domain, with the rest looked up from reference TRBV18 and TRBJ2-1, is NAGVMQNPRHLVRRRGQEARLRCSPMKGHSHVYWYRQLPEEGLKFMVYLQKENIIDESGMPKERFSAEFPKEGPSILRIQQVVRGDSAAYFCASSRARHYNEQFFGPGTRLTVL.

The chain uses TRBV6-1 and TRBJ2-3, with 12 bases aligning to TRBD1. The CDR3 length is 17 residues. The ends lost 3 bases at V and 3 bases at J; junction bases unmatched: 7. Germline-derived CDR1 and CDR2 are MNHNS and SASEGT. CDR3 region: CASSDPGQGAWTDTQYF. The CDR3 DNA reads as TGTGCCAGCAGTGACCCGGGACAGGGGGCGTGGACAGATACGCAGTATTTT.

The rearrangement links TRBV29-1 to TRBJ1-5; D gene unclear. CDR3 length: 13 residues. Between the trimmed V and J ends, which lost 7 bases and 0 bases, there was a span of 10 bases. In germline, CDR1 is SQVTM, CDR2 ANQGSEA. CDR3 nucleotides: TGCAGCGCCGCGGCAGATAGCAATCAGCCCCAGCATTTT. Its protein is CSAAADSNQPQHF.

This clone has more than one count but fewer than ten. V usage is TRBV27 and J usage is TRBJ2-5, with 7 bases that match TRBD1. This CDR3 has 16 amino acids. Germline V gene data show CDR1 as MNHEY and CDR2 as SMNVEV (reference sequence). J was trimmed by 5 bases and V by 5 bases; bases with no gene match: 14. CDR3 region: CASSPMTGPQRETQYF. CDR3 bases: TGTGCCAGCAGTCCGATGACAGGGCCCCAAAGGGAGACCCAGTACTTC.

This chain links TRBV6-5 with TRBJ1-5; the D is unclear. V was trimmed by 0 bases and J by 7 bases, leaving 13 bases between them. Germline loops: CDR1 MNHEY, CDR2 SVGAGI. This CDR3 spans 15 amino acids. The CDR3 nucleotides read TGTGCCAGCAGTTACTCGAGGAATCCGAGGCAGCCCCAGCATTTT. It encodes CASSYSRNPRQPQHF.

J is TRBJ2-1 and V is TRBV5-8; tentatively, D is TRBD1 (5 bases). V lost 4 bases and J lost 4, with 12 bases in between. CDR3 length: 14 residues. Looked up from germline, CDR1 is SGHTS and CDR2 is YDEGEE. The CDR3 sequence: CASSPWGSYNEQFF. CDR3 nucleotides: TGTGCCAGCAGCCCTTGGGGCAGTTACAATGAGCAGTTCTTC.

This clone was detected only once. V and J are TRBV5-1 and TRBJ2-7; 7 positions match TRBD1. In germline, CDR1 is SGHRS, CDR2 YFSETQ. This CDR3 contains 15 residues. V trimming: 0 bases; J trimming: 5 bases; junction bases outside the gene matches: 8. The CDR3 loop reads CASSLVVTGRHEQYF. CDR3 DNA: TGCGCCAGCAGCTTGGTAGTGACAGGGCGCCACGAGCAGTACTTC.

This chain joins TRBV29-1 and TRBJ1-2; 8 bases match TRBD1. The V gene's germline CDR1 is SQVTM and CDR2 ANQGSEA. CDR3 length: 12 amino acids. Germline trimming cut 4 bases from V and 4 bases from J; bases unmatched to any gene: 2. In DNA, the CDR3 is TGCAGCGTTGGGGACAGGCTCTATGGCTACACCTTC. Its protein is CSVGDRLYGYTF.

The V and J genes are TRBV5-1 and TRBJ1-4; 7 bases fit TRBD1. V lost 1 base to trimming and J lost 5 bases; unmatched junction nucleotides: 2. CDR3 length: 14 residues. Germline assignment: CDR1 SGHRS and CDR2 YFSETQ. The CDR3 region has the DNA TGCGCCAGCAGCTTGACAGGGGAGAATGAAAAACTGTTTTTT. The encoded protein is CASSLTGENEKLFF.

V is TRBV5-4 and J is TRBJ1-1; D not certain. The CDR3 covers 13 residues. Germline values: CDR1 SGHNT, CDR2 YYREEE (reference sequence). The V end lost 0 bases, the J end lost 6 bases, and 9 bases lay between the germline ends. CDR3 amino acids: CASSLAGGPEAFF. CDR3 nucleotides: TGTGCCAGCAGCTTGGCCGGTGGTCCTGAAGCTTTCTTT.

CDR3 DNA sequence: TGTGCCAGCAGCGTAGGTAGCGGGGGGGTCTACAATGAGCAGTTCTTC. Translated: CASSVGSGGVYNEQFF. The chain uses TRBV9 and TRBJ2-1; TRBD2 matches 11 bases. The CDR3 totals 16 residues. After removal of 0 bases from V and 3 bases from J, the junction contained 2 bases not matched to a gene. CDR1 SGDLS and CDR2 YYNGEE come from the germline V gene.

The chain uses TRBV5-1 and TRBJ2-7; perhaps D is TRBD1 or TRBD2 (5 bases each). This CDR3 is 14 amino acids long. Germline V gene lookup returns CDR1 SGHRS and CDR2 YFSETQ. V lost 2 bases, J lost 2 bases, and 11 bases lay in between. The CDR3 DNA reads TGCGCCAGCAGCTTCCAGAGGGGACCCTACGAGCAGTACTTC. Its translation: CASSFQRGPYEQYF.

J is TRBJ1-1 and V is TRBV7-8; TRBD1 matches 7 bases. CDR3 length equals 16 residues. V was pared by 3 bases and J by 3 bases, with 10 bases of the junction left unmatched. The germline CDR1 and CDR2 sequences are SGHVS and FQNEAQ. The CDR3 region has the DNA TGTGCCAGCAGCTTGGGACCTGACAGGGTTCACACTGAAGCTTTCTTT. Its translation: CASSLGPDRVHTEAFF.

The CDR3 protein is CASSQAGAIYNEQFF. The CDR3, as DNA: TGTGCCAGCAGCCAAGCGGGGGCAATCTACAATGAGCAGTTCTTC. The rearrangement joins TRBV3-1 (or the pseudogene TRBV3-2) to TRBJ2-1, with D possibly called TRBD1 or TRBD2 (6 bases each). The CDR3 is 15 residues long. The V and J ends lost 1 base and 3 bases respectively, with 10 bases between them. Germline-derived CDR1 and CDR2 are LGHDT and YNNKEL (reference sequence).

This chain joins TRBV6-1 and TRBJ2-7, with 10 bases that match TRBD1. Germline CDR1 is MNHNS and CDR2 is SASEGT. J was trimmed by 2 bases and V by 1 base; bases with no gene match: 2. The CDR3 contains 15 residues. CDR3 in DNA: TGTGCCAGCAGTGAAGGTGACAGGGGGCCCTACGAGCAGTACTTC. This translates into CASSEGDRGPYEQYF.

As regards this clone: This CDR3 is also generated by other DNA sequences in the sample. This rearrangement joins TRBV3-1 (or the pseudogene TRBV3-2) to TRBJ1-2; 10 bases match TRBD1. Germline loops: CDR1 LGHDT, CDR2 YNNKEL (reference sequence). The CDR3 extends over 15 amino acids. V was pared by 3 bases and J by 2 bases, with 3 bases of the junction left unmatched. This CDR3 reads CASSHRQGANYGYTF. CDR3 nucleotide sequence: TGTGCCAGCAGCCACCGACAGGGGGCAAACTATGGCTACACCTTC.

In its sample, this clone was seen once. The V and J genes are TRBV18 and TRBJ2-7; TRBD1 is a possible D gene (6 bases). The CDR3 covers 12 residues. Germline-derived CDR1 and CDR2 are KGHSH and LQKENI. The germline V and J ends were trimmed by 3 bases and 6 bases, with 9 bases remaining between them. CDR3 bases: TGTGCCAGCTCACCTCTGGGGGCCGAGCAGTACTTC. This encodes CASSPLGAEQYF.

This clone was observed a single time. The chain links TRBV2 to TRBJ1-2; 8 nucleotides align to TRBD1. The V gene's germline CDR1 is SNHLY and CDR2 FYNNEI. The CDR3 extends over 12 amino acids. V gave up 7 bases and J gave up 6 bases; unmatched junction bases: 4. The CDR3 loop reads CASNTGGNGYTF. In nucleotides, the CDR3 is TGTGCCAGCAATACAGGGGGGAATGGCTACACCTTC.